This paragraph reports one T cell receptor beta chain. Its antigen is as yet unknown. This sample was included in a study of cytomegalovirus exposure and HLA in healthy donors. Study details: The study's early data release held about 85 million unique TCRs from HLA-typed donors. Study-wide points: Accurate prediction of HLA-A and HLA-B alleles (for most subjects) was reportedly achieved from TCR beta sequences. Presence/absence analysis assumed near-uniform sequencing depth across donors.

This CDR3 comprises 12 residues. V was clipped by 7 bases and J by 6 bases, with 13 bases between them. In germline, CDR1 is MNHNS, CDR2 SASEGT. The PCR had 60 Vbeta and 13 Jbeta primers. Per the study methods: Around 83 million unique TCR beta chains, 9 million to 14 million shared, were counted in a later analysis. The table came from immunoSEQ multiplex PCR; TCRdb's copy has only in-frame clones and leaves some out. The V and J calls and clone size were taken over from that table, and D and trimming were inferred from the DNA. The repertoire holds about 190,000 clones, with roughly 80% as singletons.

This sequence joins TRBV6-1 and TRBJ2-7; a possible D gene is TRBD2 (6 bases). Sequencing was done on a sample of PBMCs. This clonotype was sampled from a woman aged 30 to 39 in good health and CMV-seropositive. The chain's CDR3 is CASTLAGCEQYF. The CDR3 coding sequence is TGTGCCAGCACCCTGGCGGGGTGCGAGCAGTACTTC.